The 7 T cell receptor beta chains in this list originate from one sample, sequenced in a study of cytomegalovirus exposure and HLA in healthy donors (dated by TCRdb to 2016 to 2017). The library relied on the immunoSEQ multiplex PCR assay. For the multiplex PCR, a mixture combining 60 forward primers for TCR Vbeta segments and 13 reverse primers for TCR Jbeta segments was used. In its TCRdb copy, this immuneACCESS table keeps in-frame sequences only and misses some clones. Where compared with another copy, unresolved V genes explain less than half of these, and the others have no known cause. The sample table holds about 94,000 clones, of which around 84% were seen once. Of the sample, 9% to 12% falls within the top ten clones. Sequencing input: PBMCs. These receptors originate from a human donor in good health.

The gene calls are TRBV29-1 and TRBJ1-5, with D perhaps matching TRBD1 (5 bases). The CDR3 is 16 residues long. Between the trimmed V and J ends, which lost 1 base and 1 base, there was a span of 14 bases. The germline CDR1 and CDR2 sequences are SQVTM and ANQGSEA. The DNA of the CDR3 is TGCAGCGTTGAAGTGTGGGACTGGGGCAGCAATCAGCCCCAGCATTTT. Translation: CSVEVWDWGSNQPQHF. Complete variable domain (other parts from reference TRBV29-1 and TRBJ1-5): SAVISQKPSRDICQRGTSLTIQCQVDSQVTMMFWYRQQPGQSLTLIATANQGSEATYESGFVIDKFPISRPNLTFSTLTVSNMSPEDSSIYLCSVEVWDWGSNQPQHFGDGTRLSIL.

The chain carries TRBV18 and TRBJ2-3; D unresolved. Per the germline V gene, CDR1 is KGHSH and CDR2 is LQKENI. Trimming pared 6 bases from V and 1 base from J, leaving 8 bases between. The CDR3 is 13 residues long. CDR3 in amino acids: CASSLHRTDTQYF. The CDR3, as DNA: TGTGCCAGCTCGTTACACCGCACAGATACGCAGTATTTT.

The chain combines TRBV7-2 with TRBJ1-1; tentative D call: TRBD1 (5 bases). This CDR3 contains 14 residues. The ends were cut back, 1 base at V and 5 bases at J, with 11 bases in the middle. Germline V gene sequence: CDR1 SGHTA, CDR2 FQGNSA. The CDR3 region has the DNA TGTGCCAGCAGCTTAGGTGGGGCAAGGACTGAAGCTTTCTTT. Translating it yields CASSLGGARTEAFF. The complete variable domain, with remaining parts taken from reference TRBV7-2 and TRBJ1-1, reads GAGVSQSPSNKVTEKGKDVELRCDPISGHTALYWYRQSLGQGLEFLIYFQGNSAPDKSGLPSDRFSAERTGGSVSTLTIQRTQQEDSAVYLCASSLGGARTEAFFGQGTRLTVV.

The chain carries TRBV27 and TRBJ1-2; TRBD1 is a possible D gene (5 bases). Germline values: CDR1 MNHEY, CDR2 SMNVEV (reference sequence). Trimming shortened V by 3 bases and J by 2 bases, and 7 bases separated the two germline ends. The CDR3 runs 13 residues. In nucleotides, the CDR3 is TGTGCCAGCAGTTTGACAGTCAACTATGGCTACACCTTC. Translating gives CASSLTVNYGYTF.

This clone was detected only a few times. The chain has TRBV6-5 and TRBJ1-4, with D perhaps TRBD1 (6 bases). V lost 6 bases and J 8 bases, leaving 19 bases between the germline ends. CDR3 size: 15 residues. In germline, CDR1 is MNHEY, CDR2 SVGAGI. The CDR3 sequence: CASSPRQDHKEKLFF. CDR3 in DNA: TGTGCCAGCAGCCCCCGACAGGACCACAAGGAAAAACTGTTTTTT.

The chain is built from TRBV4-2 and TRBJ2-3; TRBD2 matches 10 bases. The CDR3 is 17 amino acids. V lost 3 bases and J lost 1; bases outside the gene matches: 7. The germline CDR1 and CDR2 sequences are LGHNA and YNFKEQ. The CDR3 DNA follows: TGTGCCAGCAGCCAGCGTCTAGCGGGAGTCGGCACAGATACGCAGTATTTT. It specifies CASSQRLAGVGTDTQYF.

The chain recombines TRBV4-1 with TRBJ2-1; the match to TRBD2 covers 9 bases. The CDR3 extends over 15 amino acids. J was trimmed by 5 bases and V by 7 bases; bases with no gene match: 9. Germline V gene sequence: CDR1 MGHRA, CDR2 YSYEKL. The CDR3 DNA follows: TGCGCCAGCACCATTATAGCGGGGGAGGACAATGAGCAGTTCTTC. Encoded protein: CASTIIAGEDNEQFF.